The rows below give T cell receptor beta chains drawn from one sample of a study of T cell changes during pregnancy in multiple sclerosis. Assay: immunoSEQ multiplex PCR; the TCRdb copy retains only in-frame clones and omits some. The sample has 70,000 to 75,000 clones; around 94% are singletons. The specimen was peripheral blood, collected before pregnancy. The receptors here all came from a female donor with multiple sclerosis, enrolled in a pregnancy study. Each CDR3 is given with its conserved first and last residue. The D gene is left open where the match is weak. Clone size is shown for a subset of rows, as once, few, many or a class of expanded clone.

j_call v_call clone_size d_call cdr3_aa cdr3_nt
TRBJ2-1 TRBV14 once TRBD2 CASSQDWAGTSGRGWNEQFF TGTGCCAGCAGCCAAGATTGGGCCGGGACTAGCGGGAGGGGGTGGAATGAGCAGTTCTTC
TRBJ2-2 TRBV9 NA TRBD1 CASRDPGQGGGELFF TGTGCCAGCAGGGACCCGGGACAGGGGGGCGGGGAGCTGTTTTTT
TRBJ2-3 TRBV30 NA TRBD2 CACVLAGYTDTQYF TGTGCCTGTGTACTAGCGGGATATACAGATACGCAGTATTTT
TRBJ2-7 TRBV4-1 NA TRBD2 CASSQMLGGPWEQYF TGCGCCAGCAGCCAAATGCTGGGAGGGCCGTGGGAGCAGTACTTC
TRBJ1-5 TRBV27 NA NA CASSPNPRETPNQPQHF TGTGCCAGCAGTCCAAATCCCCGGGAGACCCCCAATCAGCCCCAGCATTTT
TRBJ2-3 TRBV4-3 NA TRBD2 CASSQGLGAGGSTDTQYF TGCGCCAGCAGCCAAGGGCTAGGAGCGGGAGGGAGCACAGATACGCAGTATTTT
TRBJ2-1 TRBV14 NA NA CATSRLVSYNEQFF TGTGCCACCTCAAGACTAGTCTCCTACAATGAGCAGTTCTTC
TRBJ1-1 TRBV5-4 NA NA CASSLEGGNTEAFF TGTGCCAGCAGCTTGGAAGGGGGGAACACTGAAGCTTTCTTT
TRBJ1-4 TRBV6-6 NA NA CASSQTTTNEKLFF TGTGCCAGCAGTCAGACAACAACTAATGAAAAACTGTTTTTT
TRBJ2-7 TRBV7-9 NA NA CASSSELTTLTGREQYF TGTGCCAGCAGCTCCGAATTGACTACACTGACAGGGAGGGAGCAGTACTTC
TRBJ2-2 TRBV28 once NA CASRIPLDTGELFF TGTGCCAGCAGGATCCCACTAGACACCGGGGAGCTGTTTTTT
TRBJ2-3 TRBV5-4 once TRBD2 CASSLGTSGGTDTQYF TGTGCCAGCAGCTTGGGGACTAGCGGAGGAACAGATACGCAGTATTTT
TRBJ2-7 TRBV9 few TRBD2 CASSVAGGSGYEQYF TGTGCCAGCAGCGTTGCGGGGGGATCAGGTTACGAGCAGTACTTC
TRBJ2-1 TRBV4-2 NA NA CASSQDIGRGEQFF TGTGCCAGCAGCCAAGATATAGGGCGGGGTGAGCAGTTCTTC
TRBJ2-1 TRBV9 NA TRBD2 CASSVLGTSGNNEQFF TGTGCCAGCAGCGTATTGGGGACTAGCGGGAACAATGAGCAGTTCTTC
TRBJ2-7 TRBV29-1 NA NA CSVGGPDYEQYF TGCAGCGTCGGGGGACCAGACTACGAGCAGTACTTC
TRBJ2-5 TRBV10-3 once TRBD2 CATGLAGGEETQYF TGTGCCACCGGACTAGCGGGAGGGGAAGAGACCCAGTACTTC
TRBJ1-1 TRBV5-8 NA TRBD1 CASSSRTGRSTEAFF TGTGCCAGCAGCTCCCGGACAGGGCGGTCCACTGAAGCTTTCTTT
TRBJ2-1 TRBV5-4 NA NA CASSFFAVSYNEQFF TGTGCCAGCAGCTTTTTTGCGGTCTCCTACAATGAGCAGTTCTTC
TRBJ2-1 TRBV19 NA NA CASRLAELPYNEQFF TGTGCCAGTAGATTAGCGGAGCTTCCCTACAATGAGCAGTTCTTC
TRBJ1-2 TRBV19 NA NA CASSKESALTTYGYTF TGTGCCAGTAGTAAGGAATCGGCGCTAACTACCTATGGCTACACCTTC
TRBJ2-2 TRBV29-1 NA TRBD2 CSVVLMGTSGRVLSGELFF TGCAGCGTTGTTTTAATGGGAACTAGCGGGAGAGTATTGTCCGGGGAGCTGTTTTTT
TRBJ1-2 TRBV6-5 NA TRBD1 CASSQRGTGYGYTF TGTGCCAGCAGCCAAAGGGGGACAGGGTATGGCTACACCTTC
TRBJ1-1 TRBV6-5 NA TRBD1 CASSYDRVNSGAFF TGTGCCAGCAGTTATGACAGGGTGAACAGTGGAGCTTTCTTT
TRBJ1-5 TRBV2 NA TRBD1 CASSRDSSWNQPQHF TGTGCCAGCAGCCGGGACAGTAGTTGGAATCAGCCCCAGCATTTT
TRBJ2-5 TRBV10-3 NA NA CAISRQGGETQYF TGTGCCATCAGTCGCCAAGGCGGGGAGACCCAGTACTTC
TRBJ2-1 TRBV28 NA TRBD2 CASCGGDLSYNEQFF TGTGCCAGCTGCGGGGGGGATCTCTCCTACAATGAGCAGTTCTTC
TRBJ2-1 TRBV7-6 NA TRBD2 CASSPSGGYNEQFF TGTGCCAGCAGCCCGTCGGGGGGCTACAATGAGCAGTTCTTC
TRBJ2-1 TRBV10-3 NA NA CAISGSSVWNEQFF TGTGCCATCAGCGGGAGTAGCGTGTGGAATGAGCAGTTCTTC
TRBJ2-7 TRBV5-6 NA TRBD1 CASSLGTGGYEQYF TGTGCCAGCAGCTTGGGGACAGGGGGCTACGAGCAGTACTTC
TRBJ2-7 TRBV25-1 NA TRBD2 CASGLAGSYEQYF TGTGCCAGCGGACTAGCGGGCTCCTACGAGCAGTACTTC
TRBJ2-1 TRBV9 NA NA CASSGEDLGDWRPSSYNEQFF TGTGCCAGCAGCGGAGAGGACCTCGGGGATTGGAGACCGAGCTCCTACAATGAGCAGTTCTTC
TRBJ2-5 TRBV15 NA TRBD2 CATSRDASILAGFQETQYF TGTGCCACCAGCAGGGACGCTTCGATACTAGCGGGTTTCCAAGAGACCCAGTACTTC